This TCR beta chain was recorded in a study of OX40 agonist ivuxolimab in advanced cancers. This CDR3 is 12 amino acids long. V lost 6 bases to trimming and J lost 4 bases, with 10 bases between them. Germline V gene data show CDR1 as SGHTA and CDR2 as FQGNSA. On this clone: The antigen remains unidentified.

Broader study findings: Expanded clones were, on average, more numerous in CD8+ T cells than in CD4+. Partial responders at 0.1-3.0 mg/kg had among the lowest clonal expansion.

The method was immunoSEQ multiplex PCR; TCRdb's version includes in-frame clones alone and lacks a portion of them. The table includes roughly 13,000 clones, under 80% detected once. Sampling times: baseline, cycle 4 day 1, cycle 7 day 1. This clonotype was obtained from an adult with an advanced solid tumor such as melanoma, head and neck, liver or kidney cancer. Sequenced material: CD4+ or CD8+ T cells sorted from blood, taken in a trial of the OX40 agonist ivuxolimab. The rearrangement joins TRBV7-2 to TRBJ2-7; maybe TRBD2 (6 bases). The CDR3 loop reads CASSPGGYEQYF. CDR3 coding DNA: TGTGCCAGCAGTCCTGGGGGGTACGAGCAGTACTTC. The complete variable domain, with remaining parts taken from reference TRBV7-2 and TRBJ2-7, reads GAGVSQSPSNKVTEKGKDVELRCDPISGHTALYWYRQSLGQGLEFLIYFQGNSAPDKSGLPSDRFSAERTGGSVSTLTIQRTQQEDSAVYLCASSPGGYEQYFGPGTRLTVT.